Listed below are T cell receptor beta chains from one sample, sequenced in a study of breast tumors, draining lymph nodes, adjacent tissues. TCRdb independently ran MiXCR on the multiplex PCR reads; one entry per CDR3 protein. The sample carries 15,000 to 20,000 distinct CDR3 sequences, about 45% recorded once. Sequenced: breast tumor tissue. The receptors here all came from a female donor with breast cancer. Some clones in this sample may be carry-over from other donors' samples. The CDR3 runs from the conserved cysteine through the conserved F or W. The order of the fields is clone size, D gene, V gene, J gene, CDR3 protein, CDR3 DNA. The D gene is left open where the match is weak. Clone size is stated in some rows and not others, as once, few, many or a class when expanded.

abundance: .
d_gene: .
v_gene: TRBV20-1
j_gene: TRBJ2-5
CDR3aa: CSANPEDRDSQYF
CDR3nt: TGCAGTGCCAATCCGGAAGACAGGGACTCCCAGTACTTC

abundance: few
d_gene: .
v_gene: TRBV4-1
j_gene: TRBJ2-7
CDR3aa: CASSQEPDLTYEQYF
CDR3nt: TGCGCCAGCAGCCAAGAACCAGATTTGACCTACGAGCAGTACTTC

abundance: .
d_gene: .
v_gene: TRBV20-1
j_gene: TRBJ2-5
CDR3aa: CSARDLAGAPETQYF
CDR3nt: TGCAGTGCTAGAGATCTGGCCGGGGCCCCAGAGACCCAGTACTTC

abundance: many
d_gene: .
v_gene: TRBV20-1
j_gene: TRBJ1-5
CDR3aa: CSARGDSNQPQHF
CDR3nt: TGCAGTGCTAGAGGAGATAGCAATCAGCCCCAGCATTTT

abundance: .
d_gene: .
v_gene: TRBV10-3
j_gene: TRBJ2-5
CDR3aa: CAISVKGPEPQYF
CDR3nt: TGTGCCATCAGTGTGAAGGGTCCGGAGCCCCAGTACTTC

abundance: many
d_gene: TRBD2
v_gene: TRBV20-1
j_gene: TRBJ2-7
CDR3aa: CSARAGGIDYEQYF
CDR3nt: TGCAGTGCTAGAGCGGGAGGAATTGACTACGAGCAGTACTTC

abundance: many
d_gene: .
v_gene: TRBV5-4
j_gene: TRBJ2-4
CDR3aa: CASSLSPGTPRGKNIQYF
CDR3nt: TGTGCCAGCAGCTTAAGTCCGGGGACTCCACGGGGCAAAAACATTCAGTACTTC

abundance: .
d_gene: TRBD2
v_gene: TRBV2
j_gene: TRBJ2-3
CDR3aa: CASGGLASSTDTQYF
CDR3nt: TGTGCCAGCGGGGGACTAGCGTCTAGCACAGATACGCAGTATTTT

abundance: many
d_gene: .
v_gene: TRBV6-1
j_gene: TRBJ1-2
CDR3aa: CASSQSSGVYGYTF
CDR3nt: TGTGCCAGCAGTCAATCATCAGGAGTCTATGGCTACACCTTC

abundance: .
d_gene: .
v_gene: TRBV29-1
j_gene: TRBJ1-5
CDR3aa: CSVGNSNQPQHF
CDR3nt: TGCAGCGTTGGAAATAGCAATCAGCCCCAGCATTTT

abundance: many
d_gene: TRBD2
v_gene: TRBV2
j_gene: TRBJ2-2
CDR3aa: CANITSGRATDTGELFF
CDR3nt: TGTGCCAACATCACTAGCGGGAGGGCCACGGACACCGGGGAGCTGTTTTTT

abundance: many
d_gene: .
v_gene: TRBV6-5
j_gene: TRBJ1-2
CDR3aa: CASSVNRAGGYTF
CDR3nt: TGTGCCAGCAGCGTTAACAGGGCGGGGGGCTACACCTTC

abundance: .
d_gene: .
v_gene: TRBV9
j_gene: TRBJ2-7
CDR3aa: CASSVTSSYEQYF
CDR3nt: TGTGCCAGCAGCGTGACTAGCTCCTACGAGCAGTACTTC

abundance: many
d_gene: TRBD2
v_gene: TRBV29-1
j_gene: TRBJ2-7
CDR3aa: CSVDSGSLYEQYF
CDR3nt: TGCAGCGTTGATAGCGGGAGTCTTTACGAGCAGTACTTC

abundance: many
d_gene: TRBD2
v_gene: TRBV7-3
j_gene: TRBJ2-5
CDR3aa: CASSLGHLAGGETQYF
CDR3nt: TGTGCCAGCAGTTTGGGACATCTAGCGGGAGGGGAGACCCAGTACTTC

abundance: once
d_gene: TRBD2
v_gene: TRBV20-1
j_gene: TRBJ2-3
CDR3aa: CSARKRTSGSTDTQYF
CDR3nt: TGCAGTGCTAGAAAGAGGACTAGCGGGAGCACAGATACGCAGTATTTT

abundance: many
d_gene: .
v_gene: TRBV29-1
j_gene: TRBJ1-1
CDR3aa: CSVEDRGGNTEAFF
CDR3nt: TGCAGCGTTGAAGACAGGGGTGGGAACACTGAAGCTTTCTTT

abundance: .
d_gene: .
v_gene: TRBV5-5
j_gene: TRBJ2-2
CDR3aa: CASSWDLGTYEQYFGPGTGELFF
CDR3nt: .

abundance: once
d_gene: TRBD1
v_gene: TRBV6-6
j_gene: TRBJ1-5
CDR3aa: CASSLRGQGNQPQHF
CDR3nt: TGTGCCAGCAGCTTACGAGGACAGGGCAATCAGCCCCAGCATTTT

abundance: .
d_gene: .
v_gene: TRBV3-1
j_gene: TRBJ2-7
CDR3aa: CASSQTGSLNEQYF
CDR3nt: TGTGCCAGCAGCCAAACAGGGAGCCTCAACGAGCAGTACTTC

abundance: many
d_gene: .
v_gene: TRBV9
j_gene: TRBJ2-1
CDR3aa: CASSGEGQVGRASYNEQFF
CDR3nt: TGTGCCAGCAGCGGGGAGGGACAGGTGGGGCGGGCGTCCTACAATGAGCAGTTCTTC

abundance: .
d_gene: .
v_gene: TRBV5-1
j_gene: TRBJ2-3
CDR3aa: CASSLGGSYTDTQYF
CDR3nt: TGCGCCAGCAGCTTGGGGGGGTCCTACACAGATACGCAGTATTTT

abundance: many
d_gene: TRBD2
v_gene: TRBV6-4
j_gene: TRBJ2-1
CDR3aa: CASSLGGYVNEQFF
CDR3nt: TGTGCCAGCAGTCTGGGGGGGTACGTCAATGAGCAGTTCTTC

abundance: many
d_gene: .
v_gene: TRBV5-1
j_gene: TRBJ2-2
CDR3aa: CASSLSGGPGSTGELFF
CDR3nt: TGCGCCAGCAGCTTGTCTGGCGGGCCAGGATCGACCGGGGAGCTGTTTTTT

abundance: .
d_gene: .
v_gene: TRBV6-2/TRBV6-3
j_gene: TRBJ2-2
CDR3aa: CASTRLGNTGELFF
CDR3nt: TGTGCCAGCACTAGGCTGGGAAACACCGGGGAGCTGTTTTTT

abundance: many
d_gene: .
v_gene: TRBV12-3/TRBV12-4
j_gene: TRBJ2-1
CDR3aa: CASLPLLLSGPGNEQFF
CDR3nt: TGTGCCAGCCTCCCGCTCCTTCTTTCTGGACCCGGTAATGAGCAGTTCTTC

abundance: .
d_gene: .
v_gene: TRBV30
j_gene: TRBJ1-1
CDR3aa: CAWIPGVTEAFF
CDR3nt: TGTGCCTGGATTCCAGGGGTCACTGAAGCTTTCTTT

abundance: many
d_gene: TRBD2
v_gene: TRBV4-2
j_gene: TRBJ2-7
CDR3aa: CASSQVGAGGSYEQYF
CDR3nt: TGTGCCAGCAGCCAAGTCGGGGCGGGAGGGTCCTACGAGCAGTACTTC

abundance: once
d_gene: .
v_gene: TRBV7-9
j_gene: TRBJ2-2
CDR3aa: CASSLGDTGELFF
CDR3nt: TGTGCCAGCAGCTTAGGTGACACCGGGGAGCTGTTTTTT

abundance: many
d_gene: TRBD2
v_gene: TRBV6-5
j_gene: TRBJ2-1
CDR3aa: CASRNLAGGPNEQFF
CDR3nt: TGTGCCAGCAGGAATCTAGCGGGAGGGCCTAATGAGCAGTTCTTC

abundance: many
d_gene: .
v_gene: TRBV5-6
j_gene: TRBJ1-6
CDR3aa: CASSLGAGLSSPLHF
CDR3nt: TGTGCCAGCAGCTTGGGGGCAGGGTTAAGCTCACCCCTCCACTTT

abundance: few
d_gene: TRBD2
v_gene: TRBV10-3
j_gene: TRBJ2-7
CDR3aa: CAGRTSGSGEQYF
CDR3nt: TGTGCCGGGAGGACTAGCGGGAGCGGAGAGCAGTACTTC

abundance: .
d_gene: TRBD2
v_gene: TRBV5-1
j_gene: TRBJ2-1
CDR3aa: CASSLVASGNNEQFF
CDR3nt: TGCGCCAGCAGCTTGGTGGCTAGCGGAAACAATGAGCAGTTCTTC

abundance: many
d_gene: .
v_gene: TRBV25-1
j_gene: TRBJ2-6
CDR3aa: CASSGLSAIHSGANVLTF
CDR3nt: TGTGCCAGCAGTGGACTTAGCGCCATTCACTCTGGGGCCAACGTCCTGACTTTC

abundance: .
d_gene: TRBD2
v_gene: TRBV6-2/TRBV6-3
j_gene: TRBJ2-7
CDR3aa: CASRLAGDYEQYF
CDR3nt: TGTGCCAGCCGGCTAGCGGGAGACTACGAGCAGTACTTC

abundance: many
d_gene: .
v_gene: TRBV2
j_gene: TRBJ2-7
CDR3aa: CASTAGTSYEQYF
CDR3nt: TGTGCCAGCACGGCGGGAACCTCCTACGAGCAGTACTTC

abundance: many
d_gene: .
v_gene: TRBV6-2/TRBV6-3
j_gene: TRBJ2-7
CDR3aa: CASSPGTYEQYF
CDR3nt: TGTGCCAGCAGTCCGGGAACCTACGAGCAGTACTTC

abundance: few
d_gene: .
v_gene: TRBV9
j_gene: TRBJ2-7
CDR3aa: CASSVVWRDPYEQYF
CDR3nt: TGTGCCAGCAGCGTTGTATGGCGGGACCCCTACGAGCAGTACTTC

abundance: .
d_gene: TRBD1
v_gene: TRBV7-2
j_gene: TRBJ2-7
CDR3aa: CASSQGDSLYEQYF
CDR3nt: TGTGCCAGCAGCCAAGGGGACAGCCTCTACGAGCAGTACTTC

abundance: once
d_gene: .
v_gene: TRBV5-5
j_gene: TRBJ1-1
CDR3aa: CASSSVAEVYTEAFF
CDR3nt: TGTGCCAGCAGCTCGGTGGCAGAGGTCTACACTGAGGCTTTCTTT

abundance: many
d_gene: .
v_gene: TRBV30
j_gene: TRBJ2-7
CDR3aa: CAWKYGSSYEQYF
CDR3nt: TGTGCCTGGAAATACGGGAGCTCCTACGAGCAGTACTTC

abundance: .
d_gene: TRBD2
v_gene: TRBV20-1
j_gene: TRBJ2-7
CDR3aa: CSASGTSGRTREQYF
CDR3nt: TGCAGTGCTAGCGGGACTAGCGGGAGGACGAGGGAGCAGTACTTC

abundance: .
d_gene: .
v_gene: TRBV7-8
j_gene: TRBJ2-1
CDR3aa: CASSLAYHEQFF
CDR3nt: TGTGCCAGCAGCTTAGCGTACCATGAGCAGTTCTTC

abundance: .
d_gene: .
v_gene: TRBV20-1
j_gene: TRBJ1-1
CDR3aa: CSARGPAMNTEAFF
CDR3nt: TGCAGTGCTAGAGGTCCAGCAATGAACACTGAAGCTTTCTTT

abundance: medium-sized
d_gene: .
v_gene: TRBV11-3
j_gene: TRBJ1-3
CDR3aa: CASSLSNSGNTIYF
CDR3nt: TGTGCCAGCAGCTTGAGTAACTCTGGAAACACCATATATTTT